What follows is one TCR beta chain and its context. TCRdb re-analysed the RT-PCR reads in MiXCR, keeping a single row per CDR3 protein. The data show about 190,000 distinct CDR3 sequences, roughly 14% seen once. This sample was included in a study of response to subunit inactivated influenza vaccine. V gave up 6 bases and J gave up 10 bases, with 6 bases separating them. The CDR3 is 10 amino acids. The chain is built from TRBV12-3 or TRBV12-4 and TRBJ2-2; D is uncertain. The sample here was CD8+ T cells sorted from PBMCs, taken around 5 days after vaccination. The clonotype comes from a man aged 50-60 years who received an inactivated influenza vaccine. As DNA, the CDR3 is TGTGCCAGCAGAGCCGTGGAGCTGTTTTTT. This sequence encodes CASRAVELFF.